This T cell receptor beta chain was sequenced during a study of long-term antiretroviral therapy in people with HIV. Findings of the study overall: ART adherence, viral resistance and therapy changes were undocumented. Blood sampling spanned 2004 to 2017, possibly under older ART regimens.

Trimming removed 9 bases at V and 0 bases at J, with 14 bases between. The CDR3 loop spans 14 amino acids. Germline CDR1 LNHDA, CDR2 SQIVND (reference sequence). This was the immunoSEQ v3.0 assay at survey level. The assay was immunoSEQ multiplex PCR, and TCRdb's table has in-frame clones only and misses some. The table includes tens of thousands of clones, over 75% detected once. With regard to this clone: Its antigen is still unknown.

The clonotype was recovered from a man aged 18 to 29 with HIV. The chain employs TRBV19 and TRBJ1-2, with no clear D. The sample was unsorted PBMCs, taken 0.2 years before starting antiretroviral therapy. The CDR3: CASYGAAPNYGYTF. The CDR3 nucleotides are TGTGCCAGCTACGGAGCAGCACCTAACTATGGCTACACCTTC.